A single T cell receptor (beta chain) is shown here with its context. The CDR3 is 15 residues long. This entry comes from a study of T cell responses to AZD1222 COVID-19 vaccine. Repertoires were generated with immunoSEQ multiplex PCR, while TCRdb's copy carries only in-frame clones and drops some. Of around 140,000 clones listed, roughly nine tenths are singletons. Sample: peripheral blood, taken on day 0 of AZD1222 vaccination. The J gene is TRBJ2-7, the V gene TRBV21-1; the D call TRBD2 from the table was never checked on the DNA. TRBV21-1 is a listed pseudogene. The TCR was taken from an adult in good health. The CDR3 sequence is CASSKPGASGYEQYF. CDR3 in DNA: TGTGCCAGCAGCAAACCTGGGGCTAGCGGCTACGAGCAGTACTTC.